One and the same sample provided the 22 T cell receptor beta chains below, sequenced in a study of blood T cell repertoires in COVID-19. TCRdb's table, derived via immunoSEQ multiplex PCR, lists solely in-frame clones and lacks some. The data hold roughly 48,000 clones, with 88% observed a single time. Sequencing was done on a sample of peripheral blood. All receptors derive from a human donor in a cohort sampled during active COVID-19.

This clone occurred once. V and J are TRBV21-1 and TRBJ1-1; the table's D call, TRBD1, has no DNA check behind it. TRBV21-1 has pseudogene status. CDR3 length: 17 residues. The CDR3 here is CASSKRDRVKSNTEAFF. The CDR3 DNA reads TGTGCCAGCAGCAAACGTGACAGGGTTAAATCTAACACTGAAGCTTTCTTT.

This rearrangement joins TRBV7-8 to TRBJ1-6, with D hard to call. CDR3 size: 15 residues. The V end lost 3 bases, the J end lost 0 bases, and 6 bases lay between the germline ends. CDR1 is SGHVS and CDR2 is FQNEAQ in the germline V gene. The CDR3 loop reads CASSFVSSYNSPLHF. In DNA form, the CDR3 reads TGTGCCAGCAGCTTTGTGAGCTCCTATAATTCACCCCTCCACTTT. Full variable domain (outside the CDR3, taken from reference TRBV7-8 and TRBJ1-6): GAGVSQSPRYKVAKRGQDVALRCDPISGHVSLFWYQQALGQGPEFLTYFQNEAQLDKSGLPSDRFFAERPEGSVSTLKIQRTQQEDSAVYLCASSFVSSYNSPLHFGNGTRLTVT.

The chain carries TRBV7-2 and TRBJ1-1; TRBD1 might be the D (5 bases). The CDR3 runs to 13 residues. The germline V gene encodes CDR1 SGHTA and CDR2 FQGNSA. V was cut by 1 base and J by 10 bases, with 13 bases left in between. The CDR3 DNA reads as TGTGCCAGCAGCTTAGGAGGTCAGGGCGTAGCTTTCTTT. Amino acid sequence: CASSLGGQGVAFF.

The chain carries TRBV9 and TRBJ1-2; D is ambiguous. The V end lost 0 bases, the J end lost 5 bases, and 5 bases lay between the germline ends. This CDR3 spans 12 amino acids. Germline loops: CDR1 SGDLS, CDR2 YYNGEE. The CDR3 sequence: CASSVGGYGYTF. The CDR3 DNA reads TGTGCCAGCAGCGTAGGAGGATATGGCTACACCTTC. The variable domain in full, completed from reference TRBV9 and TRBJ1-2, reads DSGVTQTPKHLITATGQRVTLRCSPRSGDLSVYWYQQSLDQGLQFLIQYYNGEERAKGNILERFSAQQFPDLHSELNLSSLELGDSALYFCASSVGGYGYTFGSGTRLTVV.

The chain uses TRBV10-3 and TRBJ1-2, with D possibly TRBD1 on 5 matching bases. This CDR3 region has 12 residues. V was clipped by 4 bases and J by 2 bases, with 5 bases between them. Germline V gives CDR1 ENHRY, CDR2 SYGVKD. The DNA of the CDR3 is TGTGCCATCAGTGGACAGAACTATGGCTACACCTTC. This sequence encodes CAISGQNYGYTF.

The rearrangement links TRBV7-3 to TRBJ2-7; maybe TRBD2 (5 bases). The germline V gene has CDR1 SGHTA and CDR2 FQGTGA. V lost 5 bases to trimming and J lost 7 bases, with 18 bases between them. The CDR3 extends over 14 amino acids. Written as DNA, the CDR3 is TGTGCCAGCAGCGCCCTAGCCCAGGTTGGGGAGCAGTACTTC. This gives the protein CASSALAQVGEQYF.

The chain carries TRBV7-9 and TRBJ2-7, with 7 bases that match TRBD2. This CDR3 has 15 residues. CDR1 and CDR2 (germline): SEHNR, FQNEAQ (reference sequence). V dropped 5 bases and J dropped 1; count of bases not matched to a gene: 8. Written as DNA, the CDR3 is TGTGCCAGCAGCCCGCCCTGGGGGGGGTCCTACGAGCAGTACTTC. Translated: CASSPPWGGSYEQYF.

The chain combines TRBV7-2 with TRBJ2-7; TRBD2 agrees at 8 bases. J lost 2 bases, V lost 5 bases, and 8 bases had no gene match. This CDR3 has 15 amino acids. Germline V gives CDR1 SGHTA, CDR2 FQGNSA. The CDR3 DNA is TGTGCCAGCAGCCCCTGGACTAGCCGAGCCTACGAGCAGTACTTC. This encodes CASSPWTSRAYEQYF.

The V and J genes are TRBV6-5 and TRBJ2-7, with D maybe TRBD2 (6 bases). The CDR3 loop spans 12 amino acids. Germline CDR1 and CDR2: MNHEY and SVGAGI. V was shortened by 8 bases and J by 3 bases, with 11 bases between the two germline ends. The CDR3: CASGRGIYEQYF. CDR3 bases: TGTGCCAGCGGTCGGGGGATCTACGAGCAGTACTTC.

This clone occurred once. The CDR3 nucleotides are TGTGCCAGCGGCTCTGGGGGCGCGGGTACTGAAGCTTTCTTT. Its protein is CASGSGGAGTEAFF. The J gene is TRBJ1-1, the V gene TRBV7-8, with D perhaps TRBD1 (6 bases). The CDR3 is 14 amino acids. Per germline, CDR1 SGHVS and CDR2 FQNEAQ. With 8 bases removed from V and 5 bases from J, the gap between germline ends came to 18 bases. The whole variable domain, remainder taken from reference TRBV7-8 and TRBJ1-1, is GAGVSQSPRYKVAKRGQDVALRCDPISGHVSLFWYQQALGQGPEFLTYFQNEAQLDKSGLPSDRFFAERPEGSVSTLKIQRTQQEDSAVYLCASGSGGAGTEAFFGQGTRLTVV.

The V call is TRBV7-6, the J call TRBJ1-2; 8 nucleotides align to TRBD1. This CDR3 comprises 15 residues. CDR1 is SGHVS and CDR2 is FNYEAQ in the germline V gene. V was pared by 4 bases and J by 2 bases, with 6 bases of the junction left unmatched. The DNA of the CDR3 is TGTGCCAGCAGCTCCGTGGGGACAGGAAACTATGGCTACACCTTC. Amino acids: CASSSVGTGNYGYTF.

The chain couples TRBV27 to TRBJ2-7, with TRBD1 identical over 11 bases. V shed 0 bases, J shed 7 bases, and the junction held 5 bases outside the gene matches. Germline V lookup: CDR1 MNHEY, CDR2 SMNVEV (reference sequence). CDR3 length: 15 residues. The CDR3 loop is CASSLSGQGAGEQYF. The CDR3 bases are TGTGCCAGCAGTTTATCCGGACAGGGGGCAGGGGAGCAGTACTTC.

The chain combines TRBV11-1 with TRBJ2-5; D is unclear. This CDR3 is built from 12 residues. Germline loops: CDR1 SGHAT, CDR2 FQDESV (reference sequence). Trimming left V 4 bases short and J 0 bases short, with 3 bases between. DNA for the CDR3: TGTGCCAGCAGCTCTTACCAAGAGACCCAGTACTTC. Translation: CASSSYQETQYF.

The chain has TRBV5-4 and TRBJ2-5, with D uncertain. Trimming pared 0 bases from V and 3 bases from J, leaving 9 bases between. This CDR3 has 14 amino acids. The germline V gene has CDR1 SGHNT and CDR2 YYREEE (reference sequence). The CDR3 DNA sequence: TGTGCCAGCAGCTTGGGGGCAGAGAAAGAGACCCAGTACTTC. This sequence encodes CASSLGAEKETQYF.

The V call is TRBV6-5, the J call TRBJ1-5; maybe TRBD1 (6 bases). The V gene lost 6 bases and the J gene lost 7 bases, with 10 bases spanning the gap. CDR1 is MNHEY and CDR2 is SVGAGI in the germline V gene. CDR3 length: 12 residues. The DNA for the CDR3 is TGTGCCAGCAGCTTCCAGGGGCAGCCCCAGCATTTT. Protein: CASSFQGQPQHF.

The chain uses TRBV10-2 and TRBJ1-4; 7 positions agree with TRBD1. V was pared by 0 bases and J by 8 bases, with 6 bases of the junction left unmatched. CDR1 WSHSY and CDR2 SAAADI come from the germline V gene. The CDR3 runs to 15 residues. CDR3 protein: CASSESNRGNEKLFF. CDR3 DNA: TGCGCCAGCAGTGAGTCTAACAGGGGAAACGAAAAACTGTTTTTT.

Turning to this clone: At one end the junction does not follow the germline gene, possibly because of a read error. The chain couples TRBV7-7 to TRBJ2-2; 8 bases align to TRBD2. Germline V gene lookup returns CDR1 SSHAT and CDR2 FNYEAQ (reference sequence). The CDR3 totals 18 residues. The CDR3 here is CASSLAGLNPLNTGELFF. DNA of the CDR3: TGTGCTAGCAGCTTAGCGGGACTAAACCCATTAAACACCGGGGAGCTGTTTTTT.

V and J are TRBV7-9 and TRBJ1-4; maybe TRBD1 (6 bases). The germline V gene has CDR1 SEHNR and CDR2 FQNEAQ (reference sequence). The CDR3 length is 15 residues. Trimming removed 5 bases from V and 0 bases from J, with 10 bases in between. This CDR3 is CASSKDSATNEKLFF. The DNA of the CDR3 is TGTGCCAGCAGCAAGGACAGTGCAACTAATGAAAAACTGTTTTTT.

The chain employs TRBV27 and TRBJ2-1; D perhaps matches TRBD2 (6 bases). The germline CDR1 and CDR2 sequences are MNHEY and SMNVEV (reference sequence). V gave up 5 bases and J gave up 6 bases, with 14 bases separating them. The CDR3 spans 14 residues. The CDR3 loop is CASSPREGGNEQFF. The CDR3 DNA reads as TGTGCCAGCAGTCCCCGAGAGGGAGGCAATGAGCAGTTCTTC.

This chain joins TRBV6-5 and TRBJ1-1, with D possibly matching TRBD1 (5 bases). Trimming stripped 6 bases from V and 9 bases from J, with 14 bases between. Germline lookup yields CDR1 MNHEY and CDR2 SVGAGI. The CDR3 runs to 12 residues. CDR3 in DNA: TGTGCCAGCAGGCTACAGGTACGGAAAGCTTTCTTT. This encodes CASRLQVRKAFF.

In DNA, the CDR3 is TGCGCCAGCAGCTCCCTGGACAGATACACCGGGGAGCTGTTTTTT. Residues: CASSSLDRYTGELFF. The gene calls are TRBV4-3 and TRBJ2-2, with a tentative D call TRBD1 (6 bases). V lost 5 bases and J lost 3, with 13 bases in between. Germline values: CDR1 LGHNA, CDR2 YSLEER. The CDR3 totals 15 residues.

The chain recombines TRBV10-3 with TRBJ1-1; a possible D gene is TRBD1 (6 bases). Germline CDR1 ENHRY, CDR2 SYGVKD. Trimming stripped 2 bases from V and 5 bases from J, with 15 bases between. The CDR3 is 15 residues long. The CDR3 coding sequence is TGTGCCATCAGTGAGGGCCCAGGGGTAAGGACTGAAGCTTTCTTT. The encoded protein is CAISEGPGVRTEAFF.